This T cell receptor (beta chain) was identified during a study of blood T cell repertoires in COVID-19 (dated by TCRdb to the early 2020s). Describing the broader study: Samples from collaborators originated in the United States, Italy and Spain and spanned both the acute and convalescent phases of COVID-19. The prospective study material was composed of cDNA or gDNA derived from T cells, B-cell-depleted T cells, or PBMCs. The dataset comprised deeply sampled blood TCRbeta repertoires from subjects exposed to, actively infected with, or recovered from COVID-19. The repertoires were released in a freely available public database meant as a resource for research on the immune response to SARS-CoV-2. Samples came from the ongoing ImmuneRACE study (first 160 participants) plus 1,254 subjects from 6 global collaborators. Nearly every sample came with metadata listing a de-identified subject ID, COVID-19 status, age in years and sex. Where available, HLA class I and class II types were obtained from metadata supplied by the sample provider rather than from assay-based typing.

CDR1 and CDR2 (MNHEY, SVGEGT) derive from the germline V gene. Spanning cysteine to phenylalanine, the CDR3 consists of 15 amino acids. CDR3 DNA only is kept here, 45 bases in frame from base 1. The junction shows trimming of 2 bases on V and 4 bases on J, plus 12 bases between the germline ends. The immunoSEQ Assay, a bias-controlled multiplex PCR, was used to amplify TCRbeta CDR3 regions from genomic DNA. On the authors' methods: Within the assay, amplification of reference gene primers was used to estimate how many nucleated cells each sample contained. To quantify the absolute abundance of each unique TCRbeta CDR3 rearrangement, sequence reads were collapsed and filtered. For each sample, productive Simpson clonality was calculated by taking the square root of Simpson's diversity index across productive rearrangements. TCRdb mirrors the immuneACCESS table, restricted to in-frame sequences. Some clones are absent from its copies; in checked studies, under half trace to an unresolved V gene, and the reason for the others is unknown. V and J calls plus clone size are reproduced from that table; the DNA served to infer D and trimming. The sample includes roughly 150,000 clones, with 70% to 90% observed a single time. The ten largest account for under 6.5% of the sample.

In Seattle, one collaborating source enrolled patients while the infection was active and tracked those patients longitudinally over the course of disease. Collaborating institutions collected whole blood in K2EDTA tubes following their own protocols. For TCRbeta analysis, collaborators shipped samples as frozen whole blood, isolated PBMCs, or DNA extracted from either of those sample types. As to this clone: It has no known antigen specificity. No base qualities exist here, and no much larger clone lies one base off it.

Findings and caveats that apply to the study as a whole: The quantity of clinical and demographic metadata differed by source and by participant and was supplied without curation.

The sequence derives from a woman aged 50 to 60 with COVID-19, enrolled during active disease. Sequencing was carried out using peripheral blood. This sequence uses TRBV6-2 or TRBV6-3 and TRBJ1-5; confidence is insufficient to name the D gene. Here the CDR3 is given as CASSYLGHDNQPQHF. The DNA reads as follows: TGTGCCAGCAGTTACCTTGGGCATGATAATCAGCCCCAGCATTTT.